The 9 T cell receptor beta chains listed next were all sequenced from one sample in a study of control samples from healthy donors and cancer patients. Assay used: immunoSEQ multiplex PCR; TCRdb lists only in-frame clones, some missing. The sample carries roughly 400,000 clones, approximately 92% recorded once. Sequencing was carried out using PBMCs. Receptors originate from a man aged 40-49 years with head and neck cancer.

The J gene is TRBJ1-2, the V gene TRBV10-3, with D tentatively TRBD1 (6 bases). The CDR3 spans 13 residues. Germline V gene sequence: CDR1 ENHRY, CDR2 SYGVKD. The germline V and J ends were trimmed by 3 bases and 9 bases, with 14 bases remaining between them. The CDR3, as DNA: TGTGCCATCAGTGACACAGGGCTTTTAAGCTACACCTTC. Translating gives CAISDTGLLSYTF.

This clone was found a few times. The rearrangement joins TRBV11-2 to TRBJ2-7; 9 bases fit TRBD2. The CDR3 length is 15 residues. The V segment lost 1 base and the J segment 3 bases; nucleotides outside the gene matches: 4. Germline V gene lookup returns CDR1 SGHAT and CDR2 FQNNGV. The CDR3 sequence is CASSLVFSGSYEQYF. The CDR3 DNA sequence: TGTGCCAGCAGCTTAGTATTTAGCGGGAGCTACGAGCAGTACTTC.

The CDR3 spells CASSFGQGGTQYF. In DNA, the CDR3 is TGTGCCAGCAGTTTCGGACAGGGGGGAACCCAGTACTTC. V gene TRBV28 combines with J gene TRBJ2-5; 10 bases fit TRBD1. V dropped 3 bases and J dropped 8; count of bases not matched to a gene: 3. There are 13 residues in the CDR3. Germline CDR1 is MDHEN and CDR2 is SYDVKM.

The chain employs TRBV14 and TRBJ2-1; 11 bases fit TRBD2. This CDR3 is 14 amino acids long. Looked up from germline, CDR1 is SGHDN and CDR2 is FVKESK. With V trimmed by 2 bases and J by 9 bases, 3 bases remained unmatched. This CDR3 is CASSQRLAGGEQFF. CDR3 DNA sequence: TGTGCCAGCAGCCAACGCCTAGCGGGAGGTGAGCAGTTCTTC.

This chain links TRBV25-1 with TRBJ2-7; 8 nucleotides align to TRBD1. Germline values: CDR1 MGHDK, CDR2 SYGVNS. The CDR3 loop spans 12 amino acids. With V trimmed by 4 bases and J by 9 bases, 5 bases remained unmatched. The CDR3 reads CASSGTGFSQYF. The DNA of the CDR3 is TGTGCCAGCAGTGGGACAGGGTTTTCGCAGTACTTC.

This chain uses TRBV21-1 with TRBJ2-3; TRBD1 is taken as the D call from the table, unchecked against the DNA. TRBV21-1 constitutes a pseudogene. The length of the CDR3 is 15 residues. The CDR3 coding sequence is TGTGCCAGCAGCAAAGCAGGGGTGAGCACAGATACGCAGTATTTT. As protein: CASSKAGVSTDTQYF.

The rearrangement links TRBV4-2 to TRBJ2-7; TRBD2 aligns across 9 bases. Germline V gene sequence: CDR1 LGHNA, CDR2 YNFKEQ. The CDR3 has 16 residues. The J segment lost 2 bases and the V segment lost 0 bases, leaving 5 bases of the junction unmatched. In DNA form, the CDR3 reads TGTGCCAGCAGCCAAGAAAGGAGCGGGAGGACCTACGAGCAGTACTTC. Its translation: CASSQERSGRTYEQYF.

This chain joins TRBV11-3 and TRBJ2-7; TRBD1 matches at 7 bases. The CDR3 extends over 15 amino acids. Germline lookup yields CDR1 SGHNT and CDR2 YENEEA. V was clipped by 1 base and J by 3 bases; unmatched bases: 6. The CDR3 here is CASSLGTGEIYEQYF. The CDR3 coding sequence is TGTGCCAGCAGCTTAGGGACAGGTGAGATCTACGAGCAGTACTTC.

The V and J genes are TRBV30 and TRBJ2-2; D is unresolved. The CDR3 length is 13 residues. The ends were cut back, 2 bases at V and 1 base at J, with 5 bases in the middle. CDR1 is GTSNPN, CDR2 SVGIG, per germline (reference sequence). The chain's CDR3 is CAWSRQNTGELFF. The CDR3 DNA reads as TGTGCCTGGAGTCGGCAGAACACCGGGGAGCTGTTTTTT.